This T cell receptor beta chain is from a study of T cells after yellow fever vaccination. About the research overall: Any fraction with a low cell number was prepared using SMART-Seq v4 Ultra Low Input.

V was shortened by 8 bases and J by 11 bases, with 12 bases between the two germline ends. Germline loops: CDR1 MNHNY, CDR2 SVGAGI (reference sequence). There are 11 residues in the CDR3. In this sample, this clonotype turned up a few times. Its antigen is unidentified. General study points: Weaker, the secondary response had a peak occurring faster, on day 5 versus 15. Most primary-vaccination clones reappeared after the booster (approximately 95% CD4, about 88% CD8).

TCRdb analysed the 5' RACE reads with MiXCR anew, one entry per CDR3 protein. This repertoire shows a few hundred thousand distinct CDR3 sequences, roughly 9% found once; its top ten account for about 3%. The receptor's source is a man aged 18 to 30 who received the YFV17D yellow fever vaccine. The rearrangement uses TRBV6-6 and TRBJ1-4; D unresolved. Material: CD4+ T cells sorted from PBMCs, obtained 5 days after the yellow fever booster vaccination. The CDR3 reads CASSRLAKLFF. CDR3 nucleotides: TGTGCCAGCTCACGCCTCGCCAAACTGTTTTTT.